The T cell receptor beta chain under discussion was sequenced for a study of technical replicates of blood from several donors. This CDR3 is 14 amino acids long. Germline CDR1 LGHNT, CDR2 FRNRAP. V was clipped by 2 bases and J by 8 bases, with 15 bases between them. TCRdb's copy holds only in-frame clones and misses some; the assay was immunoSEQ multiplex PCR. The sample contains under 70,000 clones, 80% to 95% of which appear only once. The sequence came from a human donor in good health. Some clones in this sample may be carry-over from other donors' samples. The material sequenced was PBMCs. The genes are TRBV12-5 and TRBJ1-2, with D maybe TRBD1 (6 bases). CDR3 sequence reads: CASGLNNRAAGYTF. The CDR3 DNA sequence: TGTGCTAGTGGTTTGAACAACAGGGCCGCGGGCTACACCTTC.